This T cell receptor (beta chain) stems from a study of long-term antiretroviral therapy in people with HIV. Study-wide background: When the earliest samples were collected, ART was typically delayed until CD4 counts fell. Study observations and caveats: In HIV, the repertoires covered a tighter span of CDR3 lengths than in controls.

A v3.0 immunoSEQ assay was performed at survey level. Sequencing efforts were directed toward roughly 40,000-55,000 T-cell genomes per sample. Produced via immunoSEQ multiplex PCR; TCRdb's table is partial and in-frame only. Here the sample spans some 33,000 clones, roughly 98% being singletons. All participants with HIV were treated in the United States. Points on this clone: Its antigen is still unknown.

J lost 5 bases, V lost 0 bases, and 9 bases had no gene match. Germline V lookup: CDR1 SGDLS, CDR2 YYNGEE. This CDR3 has 18 residues. This clonotype originated in a man in his thirties or forties with HIV. The chain joins TRBV9 to TRBJ2-5; 14 bases fit TRBD2. This sample comprised unsorted PBMCs, obtained 7.6 years after starting antiretroviral therapy. The CDR3 sequence: CASSVVPTSGGARETQYF. CDR3 coding DNA: TGTGCCAGCAGCGTAGTCCCGACTAGCGGGGGGGCGAGGGAGACCCAGTACTTC.